Following are 9 T cell receptor beta chains from one sample sequenced in a study of regulatory T cells in long-lasting Graves disease. Sequencing libraries for TCR beta were prepared with iRepertoire HTBI primers and Arm-PCR of CDR3 regions. MiXCR, run by TCRdb on the multiplex PCR reads, gives a single entry per CDR3 protein. Of around 400,000 distinct CDR3 sequences in the sample, 14% to 15% were seen once. Time point here: newly diagnosed GD, antithyroid drugs for less than 3 months. PBMC RNA was the source of the TCR library. The same data also went into a second study, on T cells in Graves' hyperthyroidism and ophthalmopathy.

This specimen was peripheral blood mononuclear cells (PBMCs), taken at new diagnosis, from a patient treated with antithyroid drugs. All receptors come from a middle-aged woman with Graves disease.

The V and J genes are TRBV9 and TRBJ2-5; maybe TRBD1 (6 bases). Germline CDR1 reads SGDLS; CDR2 reads YYNGEE. V was cut by 0 bases and J by 1 base, with 7 bases left in between. CDR3 length: 14 amino acids. CDR3 bases: TGTGCCAGCAGCGTAGAAGGGGGCCAAGAGACCCAGTACTTC. Translation gives CASSVEGGQETQYF.

In regard to this clonotype: A read error is possible here, since a much larger clone lies one base away. The DNA of the CDR3 is TGTGCCAGCATTCTCAGCGCGGCCCATGAGCAGTTCTTC. This sequence encodes CASILSAAHEQFF. The rearrangement joins TRBV6-1 to TRBJ2-1, with D unresolved. CDR3 length: 13 amino acids. With 7 bases removed from V and 8 bases from J, the gap between germline ends came to 15 bases. CDR1 is MNHNS and CDR2 is SASEGT in the germline V gene.

Note on this clonotype: This likely came from a read error, as a far larger clone is one base away. CDR3 protein: CASTGMGLVGYDEQFF. CDR3 nucleotides: TGTGCCAGCACTGGAATGGGACTAGTGGGTTACGATGAGCAGTTCTTC. V usage is TRBV2 and J usage is TRBJ2-7, with 8 bases that match TRBD2. Gene TRBJ2-1 matches the end of the DNA better, so the J call may be wrong. The CDR3 extends over 16 amino acids. Per the germline V gene, CDR1 is SNHLY and CDR2 is FYNNEI.

This rearrangement joins TRBV12-3 or TRBV12-4 to TRBJ2-1; D unclear. Trimming removed 5 bases from V and 6 bases from J, with 20 bases in between. This CDR3 is built from 16 residues. The CDR3 DNA follows: TGTGCCAGCAGTGGATTAGAGACCCGGTCTCTCAATGAGCAGTTCTTC. Protein sequence: CASSGLETRSLNEQFF.

This clonotype was seen ten or more times. The chain carries TRBV20-1 and TRBJ2-1, with TRBD1 identical over 10 bases. This CDR3 contains 18 residues. Losses at the gene ends were 3 bases for V and 0 bases for J; bases not matched to a gene: 11. CDR1 and CDR2 (germline): DFQATT, SNEGSKA (reference sequence). CDR3 protein: CSASLGTGVDTSYNEQFF. The CDR3 DNA reads as TGCAGTGCTAGCCTCGGGACAGGGGTCGATACCTCCTACAATGAGCAGTTCTTC.

This clonotype was detected a few times. V gene TRBV9 combines with J gene TRBJ2-3, with D unresolved. This CDR3 spans 18 amino acids. Deletions cut 3 bases from V and 1 base from J, with 21 bases between. Per the germline V gene, CDR1 is SGDLS and CDR2 is YYNGEE. The CDR3 nucleotides are TGTGCCAGCAGCGGCCACCGGGCCTCAGAGGCCCGCACAGATACGCAGTATTTT. It is translated as CASSGHRASEARTDTQYF.

The sample holds many counts of this clonotype. This sequence joins TRBV11-2 and TRBJ1-4; 7 nucleotides line up with TRBD1. Trimming took 5 bases from V and 6 from J; bases not matched to a gene: 9. From germline, CDR1 is SGHAT and CDR2 FQNNGV. This CDR3 is 15 amino acids long. CDR3 nucleotide sequence: TGTGCCAGCAGCGTTACCGGGACAGCGTATGAAAAACTGTTTTTT. Translated, it gives CASSVTGTAYEKLFF.

Notes on this clonotype: Possible read error: a much larger clone is one base away. The chain uses TRBV5-6 and TRBJ2-2; D is perhaps TRBD2 (5 bases). The CDR3 runs 14 residues. V was trimmed by 5 bases and J by 3 bases, leaving 11 bases between them. Per germline, CDR1 SGHDT and CDR2 YYEEEE. DNA of the CDR3: TGTGCCAGCAGTCGGGGTATGGACACCGGGGAGCTGTTTTTT. This translates into CASSRGMDTGELFF.

The chain uses TRBV19 and TRBJ1-2, with D possibly being TRBD1 (5 bases). The CDR3 runs 14 residues. V dropped 0 bases and J dropped 7 bases, with 12 bases sitting between them. CDR1 is LNHDA and CDR2 is SQIVND in the germline V gene (reference sequence). The CDR3 DNA is TGTGCCAGTAGTATAGATCGGGGCAGGGCTGGCTACACCTTC. Amino acids: CASSIDRGRAGYTF.